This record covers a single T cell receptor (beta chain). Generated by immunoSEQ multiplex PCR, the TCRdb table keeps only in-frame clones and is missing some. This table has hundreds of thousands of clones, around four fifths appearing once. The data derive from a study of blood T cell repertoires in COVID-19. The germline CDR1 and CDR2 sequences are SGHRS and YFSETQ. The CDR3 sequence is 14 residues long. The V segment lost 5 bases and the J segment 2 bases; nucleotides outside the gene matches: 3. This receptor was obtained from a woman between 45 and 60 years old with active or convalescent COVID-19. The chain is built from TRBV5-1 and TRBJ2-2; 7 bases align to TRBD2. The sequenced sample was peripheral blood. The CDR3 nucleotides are TGCGCCAGCAGGCGGGAGAGCAACACCGGGGAGCTGTTTTTT. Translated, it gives CASRRESNTGELFF. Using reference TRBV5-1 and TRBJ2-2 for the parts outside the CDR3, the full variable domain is KAGVTQTPRYLIKTRGQQVTLSCSPISGHRSVSWYQQTPGQGLQFLFEYFSETQRNKGNFPGRFSGRQFSNSRSEMNVSTLELGDSALYLCASRRESNTGELFFGEGSRLTVL.